This T cell receptor (beta chain) was captured in a study of graft-versus-host responses after intestinal transplantation. A remark on this clone: Antigen: not known.

The protocol was immunoSEQ multiplex PCR, while the TCRdb copy is restricted to in-frame clones and leaves out a portion. The data contain some 38,000 clones, roughly 92% of them seen just once; the ten biggest clones take up under 25%. The CDR3 has 15 residues. From germline, CDR1 is LNHDA and CDR2 SQIVND (reference sequence). Germline trimming cut 6 bases from V and 4 bases from J; bases unmatched to any gene: 8. The source is a human donor who was the organ donor for an intestinal transplant. The sample here was unstimulated CD8+ T cells sorted from spleen or lymph node cells, taken before transplant. The rearrangement joins TRBV19 to TRBJ2-1, with TRBD1 matching 8 bases. Here the CDR3 DNA reads TGTGCCAGTAGCACAGGGGGATGGGTTTACAATGAGCAGTTCTTC. It is translated as CASSTGGWVYNEQFF.